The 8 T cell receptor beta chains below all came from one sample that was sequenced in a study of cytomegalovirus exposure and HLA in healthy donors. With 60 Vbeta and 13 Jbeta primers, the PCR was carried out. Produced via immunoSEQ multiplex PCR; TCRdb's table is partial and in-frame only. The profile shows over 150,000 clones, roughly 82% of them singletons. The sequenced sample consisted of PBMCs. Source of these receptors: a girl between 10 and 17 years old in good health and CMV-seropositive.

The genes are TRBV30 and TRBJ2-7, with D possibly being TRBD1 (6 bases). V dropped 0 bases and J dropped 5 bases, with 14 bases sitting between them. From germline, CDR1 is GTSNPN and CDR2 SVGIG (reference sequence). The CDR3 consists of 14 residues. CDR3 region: CAWSVQGRSDEQYF. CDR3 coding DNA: TGTGCCTGGAGTGTCCAGGGGCGTAGCGACGAGCAGTACTTC.

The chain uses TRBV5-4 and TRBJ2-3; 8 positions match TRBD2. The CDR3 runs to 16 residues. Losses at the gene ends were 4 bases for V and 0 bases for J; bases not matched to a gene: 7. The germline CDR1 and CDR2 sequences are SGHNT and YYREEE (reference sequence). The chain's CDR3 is CASSRGLAGSTDTQYF. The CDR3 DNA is TGTGCCAGCAGCCGAGGACTAGCAGGAAGCACAGATACGCAGTATTTT. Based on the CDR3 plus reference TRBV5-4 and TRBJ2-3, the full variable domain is ETGVTQSPTHLIKTRGQQVTLRCSSQSGHNTVSWYQQALGQGPQFIFQYYREEENGRGNFPPRFSGLQFPNYSSELNVNALELDDSALYLCASSRGLAGSTDTQYFGPGTRLTVL.

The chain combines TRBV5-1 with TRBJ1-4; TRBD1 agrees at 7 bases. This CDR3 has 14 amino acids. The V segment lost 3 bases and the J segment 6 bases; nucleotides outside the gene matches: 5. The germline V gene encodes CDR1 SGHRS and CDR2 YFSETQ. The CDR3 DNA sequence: TGCGCCAGCAGCTCGGGACAGCCAGATGAAAAACTGTTTTTT. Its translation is CASSSGQPDEKLFF.

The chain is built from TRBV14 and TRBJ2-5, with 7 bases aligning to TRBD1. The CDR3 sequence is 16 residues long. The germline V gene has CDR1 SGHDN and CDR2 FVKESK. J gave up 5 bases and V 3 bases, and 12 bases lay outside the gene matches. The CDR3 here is CASSHGVAGGFETQYF. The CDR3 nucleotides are TGTGCCAGCAGCCATGGGGTGGCAGGGGGTTTCGAGACCCAGTACTTC.

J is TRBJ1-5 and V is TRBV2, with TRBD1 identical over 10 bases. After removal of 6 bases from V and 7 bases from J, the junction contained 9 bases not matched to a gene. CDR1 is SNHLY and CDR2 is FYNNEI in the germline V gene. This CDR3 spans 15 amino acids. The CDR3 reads CASSLPGQGPQPQHF. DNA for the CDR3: TGTGCCAGCAGCTTACCGGGACAGGGGCCCCAGCCCCAGCATTTT.

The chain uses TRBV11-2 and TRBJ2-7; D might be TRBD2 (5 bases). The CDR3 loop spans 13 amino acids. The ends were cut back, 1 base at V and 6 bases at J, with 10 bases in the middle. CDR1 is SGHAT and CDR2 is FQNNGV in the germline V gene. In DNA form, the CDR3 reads TGTGCCAGCAGCTTAGGGTCCGGGGTCGAGCAGTACTTC. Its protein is CASSLGSGVEQYF.

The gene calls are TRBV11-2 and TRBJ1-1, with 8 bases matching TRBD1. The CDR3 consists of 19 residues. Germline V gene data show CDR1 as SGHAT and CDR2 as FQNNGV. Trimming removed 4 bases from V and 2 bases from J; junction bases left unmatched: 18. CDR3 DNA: TGTGCCAGCAGCTCCCCTCGGGGACAGGATCAGGGAAAAAACACTGAAGCTTTCTTT. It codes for CASSSPRGQDQGKNTEAFF.

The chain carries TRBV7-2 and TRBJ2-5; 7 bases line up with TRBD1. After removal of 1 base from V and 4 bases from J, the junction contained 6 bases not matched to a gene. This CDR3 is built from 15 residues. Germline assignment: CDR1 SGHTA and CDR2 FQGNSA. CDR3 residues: CASSLERQGRETQYF. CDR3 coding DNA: TGTGCCAGCAGCTTAGAAAGACAGGGACGAGAGACCCAGTACTTC.